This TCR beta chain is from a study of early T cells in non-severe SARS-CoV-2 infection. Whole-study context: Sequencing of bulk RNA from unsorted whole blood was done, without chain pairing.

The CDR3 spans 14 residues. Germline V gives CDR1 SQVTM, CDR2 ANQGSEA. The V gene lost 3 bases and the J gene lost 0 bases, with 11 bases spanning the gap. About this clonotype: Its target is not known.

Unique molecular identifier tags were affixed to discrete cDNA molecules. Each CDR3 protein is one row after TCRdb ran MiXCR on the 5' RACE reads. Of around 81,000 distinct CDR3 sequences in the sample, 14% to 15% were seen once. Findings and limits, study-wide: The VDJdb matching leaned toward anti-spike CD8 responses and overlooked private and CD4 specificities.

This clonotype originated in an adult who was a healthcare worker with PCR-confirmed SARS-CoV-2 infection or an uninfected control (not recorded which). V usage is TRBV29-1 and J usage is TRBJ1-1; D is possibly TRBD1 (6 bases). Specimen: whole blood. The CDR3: CSVELGHLNTEAFF. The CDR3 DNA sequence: TGCAGCGTTGAGTTGGGACATTTGAACACTGAAGCTTTCTTT.